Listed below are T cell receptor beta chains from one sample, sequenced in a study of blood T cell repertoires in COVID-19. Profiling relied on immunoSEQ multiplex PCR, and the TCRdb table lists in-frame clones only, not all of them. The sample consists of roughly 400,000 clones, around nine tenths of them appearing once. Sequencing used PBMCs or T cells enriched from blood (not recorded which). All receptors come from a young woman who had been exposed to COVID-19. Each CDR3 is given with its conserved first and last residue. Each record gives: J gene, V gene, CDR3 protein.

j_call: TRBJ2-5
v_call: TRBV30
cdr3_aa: CAWSFTGAEETQYF

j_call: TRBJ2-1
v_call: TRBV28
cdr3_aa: CASSQQSGPSYNEQFF

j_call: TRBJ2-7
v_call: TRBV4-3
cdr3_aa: CASSQEVVAGGMYEQYF

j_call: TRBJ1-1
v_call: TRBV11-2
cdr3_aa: CASSRTGDGNTEAFF

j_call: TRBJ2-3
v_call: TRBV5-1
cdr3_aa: CASSLAGGGVVTDTQYF

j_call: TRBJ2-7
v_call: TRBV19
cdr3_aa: CASSILPGSEVSYEQYF

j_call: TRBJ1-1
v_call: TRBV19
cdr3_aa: CASTPGYTEAFF

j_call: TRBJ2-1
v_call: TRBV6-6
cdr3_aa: CASSPPARWSSYNEQFF

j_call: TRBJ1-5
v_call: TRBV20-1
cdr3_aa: CSASEGPNQPQHF

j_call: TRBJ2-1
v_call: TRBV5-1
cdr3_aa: CASSLETGGRNEQFF

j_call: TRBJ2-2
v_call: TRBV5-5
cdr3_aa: CASSLLAGVILSGELFF

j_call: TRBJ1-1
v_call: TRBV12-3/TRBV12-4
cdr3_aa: CASSSGRTEAFF

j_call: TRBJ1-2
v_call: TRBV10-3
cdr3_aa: CAISDYDASGKVAF

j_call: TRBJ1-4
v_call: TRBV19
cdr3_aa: CASRAGSTNEKLFF

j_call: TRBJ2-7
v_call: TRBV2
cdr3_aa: CASRIDRSSSYEQYF

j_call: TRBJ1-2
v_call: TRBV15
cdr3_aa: CATSRDLGWGGDGYTF

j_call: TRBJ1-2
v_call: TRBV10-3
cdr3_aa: CAIRGAGEDGYTF

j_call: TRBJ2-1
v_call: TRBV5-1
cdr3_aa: CASSLELAGVRNEQFF

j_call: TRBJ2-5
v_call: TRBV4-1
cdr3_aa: CASSQVGQGGGETQYF

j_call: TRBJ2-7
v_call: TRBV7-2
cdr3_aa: CASSLRLAETYEQYF

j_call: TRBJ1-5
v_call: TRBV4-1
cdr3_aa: CASSQEGSQPQHF

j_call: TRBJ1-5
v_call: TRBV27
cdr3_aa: CASSPSGSNQPQHF

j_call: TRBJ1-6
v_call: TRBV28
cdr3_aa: CASSLTGGYNSPLHF

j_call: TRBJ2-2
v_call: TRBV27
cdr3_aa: CASSPPPGGSEKTNTGELFF

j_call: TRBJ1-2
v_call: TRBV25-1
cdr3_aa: CASSRGPIGQHGYTF

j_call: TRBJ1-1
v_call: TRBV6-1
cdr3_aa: CASSEGVGQGRTEAFF

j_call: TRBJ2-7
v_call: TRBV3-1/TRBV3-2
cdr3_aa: CASSLNRASYEQYF

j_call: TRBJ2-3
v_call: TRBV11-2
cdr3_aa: CASSLTPGLTDTQYF

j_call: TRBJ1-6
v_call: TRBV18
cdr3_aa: CASSPPGQSDSPLHF

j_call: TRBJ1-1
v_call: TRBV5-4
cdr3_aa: CASSSGGTEAFF

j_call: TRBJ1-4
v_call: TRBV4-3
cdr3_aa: CASSQDVGNEKLFF